The sequence of this T cell receptor (beta chain) was determined in a study of cytomegalovirus exposure and HLA in healthy donors. Study-level results: Per a prior analysis, the majority of TCR beta V segments were productive roughly 87% or roughly 30% of the time.

PCR used 60 Vbeta primers and 13 Jbeta primers. Generated by immunoSEQ multiplex PCR, the TCRdb table keeps only in-frame clones and is missing some. The sample lists 120,000 or so clones, over 60% seen once, with roughly 13% in the top ten. In the case of this clone: What it recognizes is unknown. At one end, the junction sequence differs from germline, possibly due to a read error.

CDR3 length: 19 residues. Germline assignment: CDR1 MNHEY and CDR2 SMNVEV (reference sequence). V gene TRBV27 combines with J gene TRBJ1-2, with a tentative D call TRBD1 (6 bases). This sequence was found in a man aged 30 to 39 in good health and CMV-seropositive. Sequencing used PBMCs. CDR3 nucleotide sequence: TGTGCCAGCAGTTTATTGAGGGGCGGACAGCCATTAGCTAACCATGGCTACACCTTC. Translation: CASSLLRGGQPLANHGYTF.